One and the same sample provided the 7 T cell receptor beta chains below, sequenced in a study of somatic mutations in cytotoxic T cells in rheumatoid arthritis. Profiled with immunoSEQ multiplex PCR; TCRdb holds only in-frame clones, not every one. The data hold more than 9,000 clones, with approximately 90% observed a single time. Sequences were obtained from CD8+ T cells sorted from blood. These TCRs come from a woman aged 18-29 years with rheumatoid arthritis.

Here the CDR3 reads CASSFRRGGPETQYF. CDR3 DNA: TGTGCCAGCAGCTTCAGACGGGGGGGCCCCGAGACCCAGTACTTC. The chain is built from TRBV7-2 and TRBJ2-5, with 8 bases lining up with TRBD2. The V and J ends lost 3 bases and 5 bases, in that order; junction bases with no gene match: 8. CDR3 size: 15 residues. Germline V lookup: CDR1 SGHTA, CDR2 FQGNSA. Filled out from reference TRBV7-2 and TRBJ2-5, the complete variable domain reads GAGVSQSPSNKVTEKGKDVELRCDPISGHTALYWYRQSLGQGLEFLIYFQGNSAPDKSGLPSDRFSAERTGGSVSTLTIQRTQQEDSAVYLCASSFRRGGPETQYFGPGTRLLVL.

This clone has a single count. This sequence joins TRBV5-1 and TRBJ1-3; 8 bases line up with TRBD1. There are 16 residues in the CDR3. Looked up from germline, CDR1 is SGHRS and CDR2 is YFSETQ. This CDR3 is CLAGAGGSEFGNTIYF. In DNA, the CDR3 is TGCCTAGCCGGCGCAGGGGGCTCGGAATTTGGAAACACCATATATTTT.

CDR3 protein: CASSIGQGNGELFF. The CDR3 nucleotides read TGTGCCAGTAGTATAGGACAGGGGAACGGGGAGCTGTTTTTT. The rearrangement joins TRBV19 to TRBJ2-2; 8 bases align to TRBD1. The length of the CDR3 is 14 residues. Germline V gene lookup returns CDR1 LNHDA and CDR2 SQIVND (reference sequence). Trimming removed 1 base from V and 7 bases from J; junction bases left unmatched: 2.

This CDR3 reads CASRRQGAKATNEKLFF. In nucleotides, the CDR3 is TGTGCCAGCAGGCGACAGGGGGCTAAGGCAACTAATGAAAAACTGTTTTTT. This sequence joins TRBV28 and TRBJ1-4; 10 bases agree with TRBD1. J was trimmed by 0 bases and V by 6 bases; bases with no gene match: 7. The length of the CDR3 is 17 residues. Germline V gene lookup returns CDR1 MDHEN and CDR2 SYDVKM.

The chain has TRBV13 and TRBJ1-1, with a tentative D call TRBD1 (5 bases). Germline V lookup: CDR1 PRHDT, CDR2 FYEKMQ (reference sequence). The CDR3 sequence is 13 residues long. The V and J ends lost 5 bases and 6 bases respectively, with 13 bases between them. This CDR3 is CASSLGGDPEAFF. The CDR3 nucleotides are TGTGCCAGCAGCCTGGGGGGTGACCCTGAAGCTTTCTTT.

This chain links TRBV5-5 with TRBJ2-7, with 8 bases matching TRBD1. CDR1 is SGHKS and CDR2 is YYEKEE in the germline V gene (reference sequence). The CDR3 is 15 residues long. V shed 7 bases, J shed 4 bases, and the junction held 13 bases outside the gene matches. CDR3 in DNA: TGTGCCAGCGCCCCAAGACAGGGGAGTAGTTACGAGCAGTACTTC. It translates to CASAPRQGSSYEQYF.

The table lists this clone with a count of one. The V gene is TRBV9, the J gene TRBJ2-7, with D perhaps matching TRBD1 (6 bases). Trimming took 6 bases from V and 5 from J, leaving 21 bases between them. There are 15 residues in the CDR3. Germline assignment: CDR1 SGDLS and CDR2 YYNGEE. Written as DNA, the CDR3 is TGTGCCAGCACCAAACACCCCGGGACAACCGACGAGCAGTACTTC. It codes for CASTKHPGTTDEQYF.